This entry concerns a single T cell receptor (beta chain). The antigen remains unidentified. This specimen belongs to a study of spatial heterogeneity in lung cancer. Study-level points and caveats: Follow-up blood showed ubiquitous expanded tumor TCRs less than blood at resection did.

Germline loops: CDR1 DFQATT, CDR2 SNEGSKA (reference sequence). The CDR3 extends over 11 amino acids. V lost 6 bases, J lost 6 bases, and 12 bases lay in between. The study tagged each TCR cDNA molecule with a unique molecular identifier. One entry per CDR3 protein results from TCRdb running MiXCR on the 5' RACE reads. The table records around 92,000 distinct CDR3 sequences, 9.5% to 15% of them present only once. Noted time point: sample taken at primary tumor resection. The donors were 72 patients with non-small cell lung cancer that was early-stage and untreated. V is TRBV20-1 and J is TRBJ2-7, with D possibly being TRBD1 or TRBD2 (5 bases each). The starting material was PBMCs, obtained at surgery. This TCR was recovered from a male donor with early-stage non-small cell lung cancer. CDR3 bases: TGCAGTGCCCGGGACGTACCCGAGCAGTACTTC. As protein: CSARDVPEQYF.